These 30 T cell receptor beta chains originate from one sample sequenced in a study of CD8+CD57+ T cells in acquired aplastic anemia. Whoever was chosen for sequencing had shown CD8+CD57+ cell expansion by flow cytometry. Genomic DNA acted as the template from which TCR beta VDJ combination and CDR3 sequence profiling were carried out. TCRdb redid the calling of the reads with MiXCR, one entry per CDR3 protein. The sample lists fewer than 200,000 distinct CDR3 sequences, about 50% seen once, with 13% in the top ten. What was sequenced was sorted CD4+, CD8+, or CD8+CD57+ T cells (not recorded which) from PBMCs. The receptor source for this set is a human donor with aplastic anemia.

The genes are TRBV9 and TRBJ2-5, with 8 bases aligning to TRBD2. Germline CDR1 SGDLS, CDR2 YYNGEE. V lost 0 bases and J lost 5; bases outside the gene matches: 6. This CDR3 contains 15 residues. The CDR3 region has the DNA TGTGCCAGCAGCGTAGCGGGGGGGCCACTTGAGACCCAGTACTTC. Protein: CASSVAGGPLETQYF.

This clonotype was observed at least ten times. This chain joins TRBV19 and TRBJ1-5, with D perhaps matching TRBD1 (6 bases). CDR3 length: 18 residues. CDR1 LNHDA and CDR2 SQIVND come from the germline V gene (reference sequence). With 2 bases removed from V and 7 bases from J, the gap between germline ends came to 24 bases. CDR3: CASSILVSRQVKGQPQHF. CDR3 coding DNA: TGTGCCAGTAGTATATTGGTCTCTCGACAGGTTAAGGGGCAGCCCCAGCATTTT.

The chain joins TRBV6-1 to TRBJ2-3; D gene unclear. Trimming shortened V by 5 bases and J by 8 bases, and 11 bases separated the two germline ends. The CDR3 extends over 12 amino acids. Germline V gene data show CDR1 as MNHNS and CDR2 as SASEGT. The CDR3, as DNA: TGTGCCAGCAGTCGAGCAAGTGGTACGCAGTATTTT. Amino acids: CASSRASGTQYF.

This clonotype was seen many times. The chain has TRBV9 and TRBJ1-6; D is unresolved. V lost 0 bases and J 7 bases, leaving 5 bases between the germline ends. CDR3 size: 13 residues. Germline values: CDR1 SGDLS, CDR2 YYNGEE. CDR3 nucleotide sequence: TGTGCCAGCAGCGTAGAAACCAATTCACCCCTCCACTTT. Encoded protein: CASSVETNSPLHF.

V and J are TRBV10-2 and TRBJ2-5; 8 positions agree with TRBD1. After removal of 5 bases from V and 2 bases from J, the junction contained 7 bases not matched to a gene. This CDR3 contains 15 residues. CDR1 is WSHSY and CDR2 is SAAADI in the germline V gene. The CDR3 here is CASSWGTGAQETQYF. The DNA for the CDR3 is TGCGCCAGCAGTTGGGGGACAGGTGCGCAAGAGACCCAGTACTTC.

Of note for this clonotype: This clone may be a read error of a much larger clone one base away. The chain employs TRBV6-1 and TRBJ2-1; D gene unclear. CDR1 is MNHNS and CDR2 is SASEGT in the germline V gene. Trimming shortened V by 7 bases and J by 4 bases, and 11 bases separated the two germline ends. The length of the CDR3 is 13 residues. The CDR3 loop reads CASKPEQYNEQFF. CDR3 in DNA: TGTGCCAGCAAACCGGAACAGTACAATGAGCAGTTCTTC.

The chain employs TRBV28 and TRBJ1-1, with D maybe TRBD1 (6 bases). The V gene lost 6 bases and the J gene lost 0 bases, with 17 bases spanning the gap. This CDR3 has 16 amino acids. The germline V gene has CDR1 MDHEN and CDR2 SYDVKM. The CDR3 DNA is TGTGCCAGCAGAGGAGGAGGAGGGGGACTGAACACTGAAGCTTTCTTT. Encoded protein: CASRGGGGGLNTEAFF. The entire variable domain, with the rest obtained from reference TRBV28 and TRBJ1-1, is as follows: DVKVTQSSRYLVKRTGEKVFLECVQDMDHENMFWYRQDPGLGLRLIYFSYDVKMKEKGDIPEGYSVSREKKERFSLILESASTNQTSMYLCASRGGGGGLNTEAFFGQGTRLTVV.

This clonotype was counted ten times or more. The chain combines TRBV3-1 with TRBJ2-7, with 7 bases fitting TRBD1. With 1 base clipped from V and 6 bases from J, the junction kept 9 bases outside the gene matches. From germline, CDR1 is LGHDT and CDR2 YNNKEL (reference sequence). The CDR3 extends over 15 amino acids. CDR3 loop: CASSQGRQGIGEQYF. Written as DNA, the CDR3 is TGTGCCAGCAGCCAAGGGCGACAGGGAATCGGCGAGCAGTACTTC.

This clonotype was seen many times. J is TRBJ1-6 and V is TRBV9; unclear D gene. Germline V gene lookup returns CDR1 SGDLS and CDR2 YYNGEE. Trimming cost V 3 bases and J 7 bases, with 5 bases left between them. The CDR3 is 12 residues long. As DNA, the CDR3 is TGTGCCAGCAGCGCCTCGAATTCACCCCTCCACTTT. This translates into CASSASNSPLHF.

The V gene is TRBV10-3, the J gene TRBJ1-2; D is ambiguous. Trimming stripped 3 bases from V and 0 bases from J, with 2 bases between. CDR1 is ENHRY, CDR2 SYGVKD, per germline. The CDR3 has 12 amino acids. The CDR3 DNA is TGTGCCATCAGTGATTCTAACTATGGCTACACCTTC. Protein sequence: CAISDSNYGYTF.

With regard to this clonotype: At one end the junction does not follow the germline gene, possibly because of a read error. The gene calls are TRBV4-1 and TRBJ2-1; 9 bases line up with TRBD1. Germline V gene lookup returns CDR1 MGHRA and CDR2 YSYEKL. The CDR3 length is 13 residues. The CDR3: CASSSDRGYEQFF. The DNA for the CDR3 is TGTGCCAGCAGCTCGGACAGGGGATATGAGCAGTTCTTC.

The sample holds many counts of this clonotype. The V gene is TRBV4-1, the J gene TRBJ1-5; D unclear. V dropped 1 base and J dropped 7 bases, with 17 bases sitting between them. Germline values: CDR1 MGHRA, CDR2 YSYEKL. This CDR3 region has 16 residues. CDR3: CASSQGWSAGQQPQHF. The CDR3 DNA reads TGCGCCAGCAGCCAAGGATGGTCCGCGGGCCAGCAGCCCCAGCATTTT.

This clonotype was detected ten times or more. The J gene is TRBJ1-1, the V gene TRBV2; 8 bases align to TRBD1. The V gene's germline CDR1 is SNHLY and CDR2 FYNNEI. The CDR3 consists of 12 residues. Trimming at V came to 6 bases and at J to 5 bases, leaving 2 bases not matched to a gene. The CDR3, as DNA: TGTGCCAGCAGAACAGGGGGAACTGAAGCTTTCTTT. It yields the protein CASRTGGTEAFF.

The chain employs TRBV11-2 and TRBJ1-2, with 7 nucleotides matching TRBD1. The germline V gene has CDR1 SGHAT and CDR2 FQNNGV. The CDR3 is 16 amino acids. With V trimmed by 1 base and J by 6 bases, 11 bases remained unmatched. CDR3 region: CASSLAPQGKVHGYTF. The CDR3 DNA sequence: TGTGCCAGCAGCTTAGCCCCACAGGGGAAGGTTCATGGCTACACCTTC.

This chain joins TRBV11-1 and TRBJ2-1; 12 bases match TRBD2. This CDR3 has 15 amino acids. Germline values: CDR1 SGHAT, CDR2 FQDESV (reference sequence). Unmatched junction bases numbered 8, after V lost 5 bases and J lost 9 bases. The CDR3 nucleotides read TGTGCCAGCAGCGATCGACTAGCGGGAGACGGTGAGCAGTTCTTC. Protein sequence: CASSDRLAGDGEQFF. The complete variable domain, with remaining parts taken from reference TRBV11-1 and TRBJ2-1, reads EAEVAQSPRYKITEKSQAVAFWCDPISGHATLYWYRQILGQGPELLVQFQDESVVDDSQLPKDRFSAERLKGVDSTLKIQPAELGDSAMYLCASSDRLAGDGEQFFGPGTRLTVL.

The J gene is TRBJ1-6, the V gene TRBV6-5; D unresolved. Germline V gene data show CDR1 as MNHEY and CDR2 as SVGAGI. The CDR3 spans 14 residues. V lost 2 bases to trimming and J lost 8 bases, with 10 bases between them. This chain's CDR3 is CASSYRQEYSPLHF. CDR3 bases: TGTGCCAGCAGTTACCGGCAGGAGTATTCACCCCTCCACTTT.

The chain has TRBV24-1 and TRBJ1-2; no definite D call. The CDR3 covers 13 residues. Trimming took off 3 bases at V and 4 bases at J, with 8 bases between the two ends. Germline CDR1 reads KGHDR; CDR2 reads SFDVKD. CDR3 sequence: CATSDRRSYGYTF. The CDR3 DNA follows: TGTGCCACCAGTGATCGCAGGAGCTATGGCTACACCTTC.

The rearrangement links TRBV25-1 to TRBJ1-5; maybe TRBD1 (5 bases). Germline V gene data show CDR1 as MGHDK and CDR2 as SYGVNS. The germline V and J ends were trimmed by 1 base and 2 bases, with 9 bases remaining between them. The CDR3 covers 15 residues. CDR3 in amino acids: CASSEWGSGNQPQHF. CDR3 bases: TGTGCCAGCAGTGAATGGGGCAGTGGCAATCAGCCCCAGCATTTT.

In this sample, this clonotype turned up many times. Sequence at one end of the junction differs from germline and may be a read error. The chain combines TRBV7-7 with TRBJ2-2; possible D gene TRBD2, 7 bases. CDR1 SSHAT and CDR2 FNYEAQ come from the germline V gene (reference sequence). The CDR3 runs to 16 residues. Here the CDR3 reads CASSLGGGRDTGELFF. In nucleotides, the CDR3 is TGTGCTAGCAGCTTAGGGGGGGGCCGCGACACCGGGGAGCTGTTTTTT.

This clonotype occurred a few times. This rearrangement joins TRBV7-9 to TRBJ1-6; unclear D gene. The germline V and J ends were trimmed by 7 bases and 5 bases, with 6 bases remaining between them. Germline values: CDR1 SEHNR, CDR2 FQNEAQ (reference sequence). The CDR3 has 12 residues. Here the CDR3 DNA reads TGTGCCAGCACCCTTCATAATTCACCCCTCCACTTT. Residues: CASTLHNSPLHF.

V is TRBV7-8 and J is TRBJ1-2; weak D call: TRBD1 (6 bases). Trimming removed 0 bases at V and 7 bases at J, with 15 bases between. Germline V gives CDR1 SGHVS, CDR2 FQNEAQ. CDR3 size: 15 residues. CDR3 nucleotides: TGTGCCAGCAGCTTAGCCGACAGGTTCTTGGGTGGCTACACCTTC. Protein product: CASSLADRFLGGYTF.

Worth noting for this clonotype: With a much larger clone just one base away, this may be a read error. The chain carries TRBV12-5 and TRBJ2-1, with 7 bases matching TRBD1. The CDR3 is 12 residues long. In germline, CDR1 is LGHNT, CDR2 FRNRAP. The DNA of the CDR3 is TGTGCTAGTGGTTTACAGGGGAATGGGCAGTTCTTC. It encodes CASGLQGNGQFF.

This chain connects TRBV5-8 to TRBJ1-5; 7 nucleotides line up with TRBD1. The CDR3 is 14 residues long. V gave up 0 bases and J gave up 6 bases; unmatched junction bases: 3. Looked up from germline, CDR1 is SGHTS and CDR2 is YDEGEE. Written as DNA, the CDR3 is TGTGCCAGCAGCTTGGGGGACAGTAGTCAGCCCCAGCATTTT. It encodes CASSLGDSSQPQHF.

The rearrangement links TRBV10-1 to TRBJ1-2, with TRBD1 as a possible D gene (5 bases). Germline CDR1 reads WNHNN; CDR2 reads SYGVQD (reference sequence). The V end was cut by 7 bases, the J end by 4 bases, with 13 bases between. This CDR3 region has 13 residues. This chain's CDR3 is CASNSGQGYGYTF. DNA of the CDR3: TGCGCCAGCAACTCCGGGCAGGGCTATGGCTACACCTTC.

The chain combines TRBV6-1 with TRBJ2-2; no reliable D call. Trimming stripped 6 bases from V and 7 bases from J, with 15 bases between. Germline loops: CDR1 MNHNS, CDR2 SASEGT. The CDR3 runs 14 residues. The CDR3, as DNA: TGTGCCAGCAGCCCGCTCGGTGGTGGCGGGGAGCTGTTTTTT. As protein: CASSPLGGGGELFF.

CDR3 coding DNA: TGCAGCAGTCCCTCCGGGACAGGGAACTACGAGCAGTACTTC. As protein: CSSPSGTGNYEQYF. The chain is built from TRBV29-1 and TRBJ2-7, with 9 bases lining up with TRBD1. V gave up 8 bases and J gave up 3 bases; unmatched junction bases: 11. Germline V CDR1 and CDR2: SQVTM, ANQGSEA. The CDR3 is 14 amino acids.

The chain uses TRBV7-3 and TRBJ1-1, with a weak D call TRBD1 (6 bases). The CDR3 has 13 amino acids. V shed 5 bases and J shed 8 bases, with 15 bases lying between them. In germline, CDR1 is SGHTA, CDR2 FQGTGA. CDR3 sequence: CASSRGGTEEAFF. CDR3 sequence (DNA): TGTGCCAGCAGCCGAGGGGGGACGGAGGAAGCTTTCTTT.

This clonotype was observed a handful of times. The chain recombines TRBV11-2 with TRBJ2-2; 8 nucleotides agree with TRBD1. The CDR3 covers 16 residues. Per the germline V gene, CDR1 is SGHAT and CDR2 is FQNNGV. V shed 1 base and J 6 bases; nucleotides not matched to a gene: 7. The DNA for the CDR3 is TGTGCCAGCAGCTTAGGCGGACAGGGATTTGCCGGGGAGCTGTTTTTT. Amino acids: CASSLGGQGFAGELFF.

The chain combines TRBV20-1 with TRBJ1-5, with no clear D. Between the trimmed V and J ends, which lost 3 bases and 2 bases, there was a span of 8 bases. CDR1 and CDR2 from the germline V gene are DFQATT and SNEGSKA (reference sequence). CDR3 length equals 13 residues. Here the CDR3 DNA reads TGCAGTGCTAGTATCCAGGGCAATCAGCCCCAGCATTTT. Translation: CSASIQGNQPQHF.

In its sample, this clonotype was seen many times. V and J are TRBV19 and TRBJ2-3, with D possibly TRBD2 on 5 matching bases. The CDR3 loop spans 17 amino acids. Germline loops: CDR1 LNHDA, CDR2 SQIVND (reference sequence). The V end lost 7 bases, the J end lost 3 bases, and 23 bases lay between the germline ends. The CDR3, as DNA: TGTGCCAGTACCTCTGACCGACGAGGGCGAGTAACAGATACGCAGTATTTT. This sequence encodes CASTSDRRGRVTDTQYF.